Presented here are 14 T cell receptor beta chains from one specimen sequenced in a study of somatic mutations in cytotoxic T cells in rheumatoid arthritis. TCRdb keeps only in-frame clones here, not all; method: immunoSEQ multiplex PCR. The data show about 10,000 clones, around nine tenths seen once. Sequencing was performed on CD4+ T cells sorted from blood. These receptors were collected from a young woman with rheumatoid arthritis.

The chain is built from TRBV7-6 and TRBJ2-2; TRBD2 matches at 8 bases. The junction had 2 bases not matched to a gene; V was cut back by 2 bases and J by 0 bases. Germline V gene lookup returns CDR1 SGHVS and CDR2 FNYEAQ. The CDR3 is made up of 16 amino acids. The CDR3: CASSLLGLANTGELFF. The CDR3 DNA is TGTGCCAGCAGCTTACTGGGACTAGCGAACACCGGGGAGCTGTTTTTT.

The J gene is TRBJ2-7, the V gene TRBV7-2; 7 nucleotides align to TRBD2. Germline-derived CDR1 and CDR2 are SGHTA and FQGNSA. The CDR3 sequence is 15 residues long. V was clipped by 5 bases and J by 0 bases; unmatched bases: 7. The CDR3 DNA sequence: TGTGCCAGCAGCCTCGCGGGGGTCAACTCCTACGAGCAGTACTTC. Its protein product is CASSLAGVNSYEQYF.

CDR3 DNA: TGTGCCAGTAGTATTCGCCAGGGGAGTGAAAAACTGTTTTTT. Protein sequence: CASSIRQGSEKLFF. The chain is built from TRBV19 and TRBJ1-4; D is possibly TRBD1 (6 bases). This CDR3 is built from 14 residues. Germline V gene data show CDR1 as LNHDA and CDR2 as SQIVND (reference sequence). V was cut by 3 bases and J by 7 bases, with 12 bases left in between. Variable domain in full (rest from reference TRBV19 and TRBJ1-4): DGGITQSPKYLFRKEGQNVTLSCEQNLNHDAMYWYRQDPGQGLRLIYYSQIVNDFQKGDIAEGYSVSREKKESFPLTVTSAQKNPTAFYLCASSIRQGSEKLFFGSGTQLSVL.

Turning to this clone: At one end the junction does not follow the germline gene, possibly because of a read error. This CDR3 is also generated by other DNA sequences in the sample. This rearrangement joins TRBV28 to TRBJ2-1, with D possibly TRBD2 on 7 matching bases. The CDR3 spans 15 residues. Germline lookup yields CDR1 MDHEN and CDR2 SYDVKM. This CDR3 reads CASKMRTRGYNEQFF. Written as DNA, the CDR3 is TGTGCCAGCAAAATGAGGACTAGGGGGTACAATGAGCAATTCTTC.

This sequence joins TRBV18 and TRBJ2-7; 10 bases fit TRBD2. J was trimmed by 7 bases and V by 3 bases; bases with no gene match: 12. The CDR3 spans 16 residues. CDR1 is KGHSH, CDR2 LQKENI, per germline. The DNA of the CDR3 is TGTGCCAGCTCACCGCTAGCGGGGGACCCCATGGGGGAGCAGTACTTC. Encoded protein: CASSPLAGDPMGEQYF. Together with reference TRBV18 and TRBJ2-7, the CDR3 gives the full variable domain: NAGVMQNPRHLVRRRGQEARLRCSPMKGHSHVYWYRQLPEEGLKFMVYLQKENIIDESGMPKERFSAEFPKEGPSILRIQQVVRGDSAAYFCASSPLAGDPMGEQYFGPGTRLTVT.

This CDR3 is CASSHGTGVNEQYF. CDR3 coding DNA: TGTGCCAGTAGCCACGGGACAGGGGTGAACGAGCAGTACTTC. This rearrangement joins TRBV19 to TRBJ2-7; TRBD1 agrees at 10 bases. The ends lost 6 bases at V and 5 bases at J; junction bases unmatched: 7. CDR3 length equals 14 residues. Germline CDR1 is LNHDA and CDR2 is SQIVND (reference sequence).

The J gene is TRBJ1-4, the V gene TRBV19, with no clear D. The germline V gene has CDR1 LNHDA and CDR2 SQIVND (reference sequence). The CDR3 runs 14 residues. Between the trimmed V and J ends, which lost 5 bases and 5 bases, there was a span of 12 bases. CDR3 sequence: CASSARTGNEKLFF. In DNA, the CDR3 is TGTGCCAGTAGTGCGCGGACGGGAAATGAAAAACTGTTTTTT. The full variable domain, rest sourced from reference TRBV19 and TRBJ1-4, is DGGITQSPKYLFRKEGQNVTLSCEQNLNHDAMYWYRQDPGQGLRLIYYSQIVNDFQKGDIAEGYSVSREKKESFPLTVTSAQKNPTAFYLCASSARTGNEKLFFGSGTQLSVL.

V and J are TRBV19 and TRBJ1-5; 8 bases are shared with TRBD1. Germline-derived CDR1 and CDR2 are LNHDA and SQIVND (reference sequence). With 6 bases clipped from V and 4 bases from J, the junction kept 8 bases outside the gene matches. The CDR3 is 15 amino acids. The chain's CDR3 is CASRSGQGSNQPQHF. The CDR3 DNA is TGTGCCAGTAGGTCCGGACAGGGCTCAAATCAGCCCCAGCATTTT.

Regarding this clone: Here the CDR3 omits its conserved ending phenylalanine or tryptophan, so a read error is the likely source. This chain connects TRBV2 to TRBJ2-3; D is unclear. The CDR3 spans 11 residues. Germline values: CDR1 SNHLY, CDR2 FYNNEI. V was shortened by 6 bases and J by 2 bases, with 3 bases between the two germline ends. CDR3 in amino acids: CASSPTDTQYL. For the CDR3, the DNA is TGTGCCAGCAGCCCCACAGATACGCAGTATCTT.

The CDR3 protein is CASSQHDRGMKAYF. CDR3 DNA sequence: TGCGCCAGCAGCCAACACGACAGGGGTATGAAGGCATATTTT. This chain uses TRBV4-3 with TRBJ1-3; TRBD1 matches at 8 bases. The ends lost 2 bases at V and 15 bases at J; junction bases unmatched: 12. The CDR3 consists of 14 residues. Germline assignment: CDR1 LGHNA and CDR2 YSLEER.

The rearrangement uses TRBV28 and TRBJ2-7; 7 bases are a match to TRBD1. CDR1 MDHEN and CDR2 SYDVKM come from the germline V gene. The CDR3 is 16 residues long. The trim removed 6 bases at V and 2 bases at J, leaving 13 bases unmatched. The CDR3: CASSLPPGTAAYEQYF. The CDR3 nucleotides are TGTGCCAGCAGCCTTCCTCCCGGGACAGCCGCCTACGAGCAGTACTTC. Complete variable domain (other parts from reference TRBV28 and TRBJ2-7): DVKVTQSSRYLVKRTGEKVFLECVQDMDHENMFWYRQDPGLGLRLIYFSYDVKMKEKGDIPEGYSVSREKKERFSLILESASTNQTSMYLCASSLPPGTAAYEQYFGPGTRLTVT.

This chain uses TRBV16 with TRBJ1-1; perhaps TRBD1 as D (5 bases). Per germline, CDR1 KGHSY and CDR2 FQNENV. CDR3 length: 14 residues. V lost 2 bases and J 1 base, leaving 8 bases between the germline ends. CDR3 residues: CASSQGGGNTEAFF. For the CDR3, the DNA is TGTGCCAGCAGCCAAGGGGGGGGGAACACTGAAGCTTTCTTT.

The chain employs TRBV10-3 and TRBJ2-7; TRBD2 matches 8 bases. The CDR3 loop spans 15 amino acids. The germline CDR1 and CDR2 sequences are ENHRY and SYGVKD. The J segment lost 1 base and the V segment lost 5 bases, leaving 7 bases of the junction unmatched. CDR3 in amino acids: CAISPGGGLSYEQYF. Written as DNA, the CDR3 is TGTGCCATCAGTCCCGGGGGGGGTTTATCCTACGAGCAGTACTTC.

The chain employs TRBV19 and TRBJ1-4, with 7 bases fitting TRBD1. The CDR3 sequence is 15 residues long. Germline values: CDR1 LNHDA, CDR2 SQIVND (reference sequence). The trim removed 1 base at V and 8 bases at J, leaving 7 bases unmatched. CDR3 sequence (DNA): TGTGCCAGTAGTATAGCTCACAGGGGAGCAGAAAAACTGTTTTTT. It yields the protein CASSIAHRGAEKLFF.